Only a few counts were recorded for the clone carrying this T cell receptor beta chain. This specimen belongs to a study of regulatory T cells in long-lasting Graves disease. Time point given: newly diagnosed GD, antithyroid drugs for less than 3 months. The authors made the TCR library using RNA they extracted from PBMCs. Germline V gene sequence: CDR1 SGHNT, CDR2 YYREEE (reference sequence). With 4 bases removed from V and 6 bases from J, the gap between germline ends came to 14 bases. The CDR3 totals 14 residues. Library construction for TCR beta used iRepertoire HTBI primers and Arm-PCR of CDR3 regions. TCRdb used MiXCR to reprocess the multiplex PCR reads, holding one entry per CDR3 protein. This sample carries about 620,000 distinct CDR3 sequences, around 17% of them seen once, and the ten largest clones take 15% to 20%. This sample was also put to use in a study of T cells in Graves' hyperthyroidism and ophthalmopathy.

Specimen: peripheral blood mononuclear cells (PBMCs), collected at new diagnosis, from a patient treated with antithyroid drugs. The source is a woman aged 25 to 39 with Graves disease. V and J are TRBV5-4 and TRBJ2-1; D call uncertain. The CDR3 sequence is CASSGEDPRNEQFF. In nucleotides, the CDR3 is TGTGCCAGCAGCGGGGAAGACCCCCGCAATGAGCAGTTCTTC.